Shown below are 18 T cell receptor beta chains from a single sample sequenced in a study of spatial heterogeneity in lung cancer. TCRdb recomputed calls from the 5' RACE reads with MiXCR, one row per CDR3 protein. The data hold 20,000 to 25,000 distinct CDR3 sequences, with under 5.5% observed a single time. The time point was: sample taken at primary tumor resection. Unsorted samples of tumor, nontumor lung or frozen PBMC had their whole RNA sequenced. Here the sequenced sample was PBMCs, taken at surgery. These receptors were obtained from a male donor with early-stage non-small cell lung cancer.

This clonotype was detected many times. The rearrangement uses TRBV5-1 and TRBJ2-7; 9 bases are a match to TRBD1. The CDR3 covers 18 residues. Trimming cost V 2 bases and J 1 base; bases outside gene matches: 13. Germline CDR1 is SGHRS and CDR2 is YFSETQ. CDR3 loop: CASSFQTVTGTGSYEQYF. For the CDR3, the DNA is TGCGCCAGCAGCTTTCAGACAGTCACCGGGACAGGGTCCTACGAGCAGTACTTC.

This clonotype showed up many times. The chain combines TRBV5-1 with TRBJ2-3, with D possibly being TRBD1 or TRBD2 (5 bases each). CDR1 is SGHRS, CDR2 YFSETQ, per germline. This CDR3 is 14 amino acids long. Trimming stripped 4 bases from V and 0 bases from J, with 9 bases between. DNA of the CDR3: TGCGCCAGCAGCCTCCGGGACAGCACAGATACGCAGTATTTT. Translated: CASSLRDSTDTQYF.

This clonotype came up many times. The J gene is TRBJ2-2, the V gene TRBV20-1; 16 positions agree with TRBD2. Germline CDR1 and CDR2: DFQATT and SNEGSKA (reference sequence). Unmatched junction bases numbered 10, after V lost 6 bases and J lost 6 bases. This CDR3 has 17 residues. The CDR3 protein is CSAWTGTSGRASGELFF. In DNA form, the CDR3 reads TGCAGTGCCTGGACCGGGACTAGCGGGAGGGCCTCCGGGGAGCTGTTTTTT.

V gene TRBV12-3 or TRBV12-4 combines with J gene TRBJ1-1; no firm D call. Trimming shortened V by 3 bases and J by 2 bases, and 10 bases separated the two germline ends. The CDR3 spans 14 residues. CDR3 bases: TGTGCCAGCAGTTTGGGTCTCAGCAACACTGAAGCTTTCTTT. This translates into CASSLGLSNTEAFF.

At least ten counts were recorded for this clonotype. V gene TRBV21-1 combines with J gene TRBJ2-1; the table's D gene call, TRBD2, was not cross checked with the DNA. TRBV21-1 is deemed a pseudogene. This CDR3 spans 10 amino acids. The CDR3 DNA reads as TGTGCCAGCAGCAAGGGACTGACTCACTTC. Translation gives CASSKGLTHF.

This clonotype was detected ten times or more. The chain is built from TRBV6-2 or TRBV6-3 and TRBJ2-3, with 13 bases matching TRBD2. CDR1 MNHEY and CDR2 SVGEGT come from the germline V gene. The CDR3 is made up of 17 amino acids. V gave up 6 bases and J gave up 10 bases; unmatched junction bases: 16. CDR3 sequence (DNA): TGTGCCAGCAGCCATCTTCGGACTAGCGGGAGAAGGGGTCCGCAGTATTTT. Its protein is CASSHLRTSGRRGPQYF.

This CDR3 is CASSEDSYSGNTIYF. The CDR3 nucleotides read TGTGCCAGCAGCGAGGACAGCTACTCTGGAAACACCATATATTTT. The chain links TRBV3-1 to TRBJ1-3; D is perhaps TRBD1 (6 bases). Germline loops: CDR1 LGHDT, CDR2 YNNKEL (reference sequence). V lost 5 bases to trimming and J lost 0 bases, with 11 bases between them. CDR3 length: 15 amino acids.

In its sample, this clonotype is large (0.1 to 1%). The V gene is TRBV6-2 or TRBV6-3, the J gene TRBJ2-1; 7 bases map to TRBD2. With V trimmed by 5 bases and J by 0 bases, 13 bases remained unmatched. The CDR3 has 18 amino acids. Germline assignment: CDR1 MNHEY and CDR2 SVGEGT. In DNA, the CDR3 is TGTGCCAGCAGTACCCCTTCACTGACTAGCACCTCCTACAATGAGCAGTTCTTC. It specifies CASSTPSLTSTSYNEQFF.

There are a few counts of this clonotype. The chain carries TRBV7-9 and TRBJ2-2; 12 bases map to TRBD2. The V gene end was trimmed by 6 bases and the J gene end by 4 bases; junction bases not matched to a gene: 12. This CDR3 contains 18 residues. Looked up from germline, CDR1 is SEHNR and CDR2 is FQNEAQ (reference sequence). The CDR3 DNA is TGTGCCAGCAGACCCCCCCCAAGACTAGCGGGAGCCACCGGGGAGCTGTTTTTT. Translated: CASRPPPRLAGATGELFF.

This clonotype rates as medium-sized. The V call is TRBV4-3, the J call TRBJ2-1; TRBD2 matches 15 bases. CDR1 LGHNA and CDR2 YSLEER come from the germline V gene. The V segment lost 3 bases and the J segment 9 bases; nucleotides outside the gene matches: 0. This CDR3 is built from 14 residues. Here the CDR3 DNA reads TGCGCCAGCAGCCAGGGACTAGCGGGAGGTGAGCAGTTCTTC. Translating it yields CASSQGLAGGEQFF.

This clonotype showed up many times. The chain couples TRBV14 to TRBJ1-6; D gene ambiguous. Trimming pared 2 bases from V and 10 bases from J, leaving 9 bases between. The germline gives CDR1 SGHDN, CDR2 FVKESK. The CDR3 extends over 13 amino acids. The DNA for the CDR3 is TGTGCCAGCAGCCAACGCACAGACTCACCCCTCCACTTT. Translated: CASSQRTDSPLHF.

The rearrangement joins TRBV28 to TRBJ2-2; D is undetermined. V lost 7 bases and J 3 bases, leaving 6 bases between the germline ends. CDR3 length equals 12 residues. Germline assignment: CDR1 MDHEN and CDR2 SYDVKM. The CDR3 spells CASISHTGELFF. The CDR3 coding sequence is TGTGCCAGCATCAGTCACACCGGGGAGCTGTTTTTT. The full variable domain, its missing parts supplied by reference TRBV28 and TRBJ2-2, is DVKVTQSSRYLVKRTGEKVFLECVQDMDHENMFWYRQDPGLGLRLIYFSYDVKMKEKGDIPEGYSVSREKKERFSLILESASTNQTSMYLCASISHTGELFFGEGSRLTVL.

This clonotype occurred many times. Its ends do not fully match the called genes, so a read error is possible. The V and J genes are TRBV5-1 and TRBJ1-4; D perhaps matches TRBD1 (6 bases). Germline V gene data show CDR1 as SGHRS and CDR2 as YFSETQ. This CDR3 spans 15 amino acids. The CDR3: CASSLGNRADEKLFF. The CDR3 DNA reads TGCGCCAGCAGTTTGGGAAACAGGGCAGATGAAAAACTGTTTTTT. The full variable domain, in which reference TRBV5-1 and TRBJ1-4 provide the parts outside the CDR3, is KAGVTQTPRYLIKTRGQQVTLSCSPISGHRSVSWYQQTPGQGLQFLFEYFSETQRNKGNFPGRFSGRQFSNSRSEMNVSTLELGDSALYLCASSLGNRADEKLFFGSGTQLSVL.

In its sample, this clonotype was seen many times. The gene calls are TRBV11-1 and TRBJ2-5; 9 nucleotides align to TRBD2. Per germline, CDR1 SGHAT and CDR2 FQDESV (reference sequence). The J segment lost 2 bases and the V segment lost 5 bases, leaving 9 bases of the junction unmatched. The CDR3 has 16 amino acids. The CDR3 reads CASSRGRLADQETQYF. The CDR3 DNA reads as TGTGCCAGCAGCCGGGGAAGACTAGCGGATCAAGAGACCCAGTACTTC.

This clonotype was observed many times. The chain couples TRBV7-8 to TRBJ1-4; D is unresolved. The CDR3 runs to 14 residues. Germline CDR1 reads SGHVS; CDR2 reads FQNEAQ. V dropped 4 bases and J dropped 7 bases, with 13 bases sitting between them. The CDR3, as DNA: TGTGCCAGCAGCTCCCGGAGGGTGGGTGAAAAACTGTTTTTT. It encodes CASSSRRVGEKLFF.

This clonotype came up many times. The V call is TRBV27, the J call TRBJ2-7; 7 bases agree with TRBD1. Trimming took 4 bases from V and 0 from J; bases not matched to a gene: 6. The CDR3 extends over 15 amino acids. Germline CDR1 MNHEY, CDR2 SMNVEV (reference sequence). The CDR3 here is CASSWDRLSSYEQYF. CDR3 in DNA: TGTGCCAGCAGTTGGGACAGACTGAGCTCCTACGAGCAGTACTTC.

Worth noting for this clonotype: A much larger clone differs by one base, so this may be a read error. The chain combines TRBV20-1 with TRBJ1-5, with D uncertain. Trimming took off 1 base at V and 15 bases at J, with 16 bases between the two ends. Germline V gene sequence: CDR1 DFQATT, CDR2 SNEGSKA (reference sequence). The CDR3 runs to 12 residues. The CDR3 loop is CSARVGGDTRHF. The CDR3 DNA sequence: TGCAGTGCTAGAGTAGGCGGGGATACCCGGCATTTT.

This clonotype was seen at least ten times. The chain carries TRBV5-1 and TRBJ2-1; D is possibly TRBD1 (6 bases). V was trimmed by 3 bases and J by 9 bases, leaving 19 bases between them. CDR3 length: 15 residues. Germline CDR1 SGHRS, CDR2 YFSETQ. CDR3 nucleotide sequence: TGCGCCAGCAGCTCCGGGACATCGATCATTGGTGAGCAGTTCTTC. Translating gives CASSSGTSIIGEQFF.